This T cell receptor beta chain was obtained from a study of OX40 agonist ivuxolimab in advanced cancers. Study-level results: Clones of CD4+ and CD8+ blood T cells grew by week 6 at doses of 0.1 to 3.0 mg/kg.

Baseline, cycle 4 day 1, and cycle 7 day 1 were the blood sampling points. This clone has more than one count but fewer than ten. Its specificity is unknown. V lost 4 bases, J lost 0 bases, and 11 bases lay in between. Germline CDR1 is SGDLS and CDR2 is YYNGEE. The length of the CDR3 is 15 residues. Clones were sequenced by immunoSEQ multiplex PCR, and TCRdb holds only the in-frame ones, with some missing. The sample has under 70,000 clones; 70% to 90% are singletons. The chain carries TRBV9 and TRBJ2-1; a possible D gene is TRBD2 (6 bases). The sample was CD4+ or CD8+ T cells sorted from blood, taken in a trial of the OX40 agonist ivuxolimab. The sequence came from an adult with an advanced solid tumor such as melanoma, head and neck, liver or kidney cancer. CDR3 sequence: CASSPLASSYNEQFF. CDR3 DNA sequence: TGTGCCAGCAGCCCTCTAGCGTCCTCCTACAATGAGCAGTTCTTC.